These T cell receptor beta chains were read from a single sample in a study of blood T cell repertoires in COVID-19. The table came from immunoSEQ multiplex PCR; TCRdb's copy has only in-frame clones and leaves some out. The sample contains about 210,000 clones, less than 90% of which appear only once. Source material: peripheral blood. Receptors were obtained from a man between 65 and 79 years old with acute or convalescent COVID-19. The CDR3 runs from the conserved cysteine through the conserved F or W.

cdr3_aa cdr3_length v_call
CASSQDRADYNEQFF 15 TRBV4-2
CATSRELTSAYNEQFF 16 TRBV15
CASSLAPGQGGEKLFF 16 TRBV5-1
CASRPTGASSGANVLTF 17 TRBV4-2
CASSLVGDRNTEAFF 15 TRBV7-9
CASSQEGVNTEAFF 14 TRBV3-1/TRBV3-2
CASSQSYGGETQYF 14 TRBV3-1/TRBV3-2
CASSYGLDRGIDTQYF 16 TRBV6-5
CASSQELARSEQYF 14 TRBV14
CASSQGVRSYQETQYF 16 TRBV14
CASSLGGAWLNQPQHF 16 TRBV5-6
CASSSQTVATNEKLFF 16 TRBV18
CASSPGLASGNEQFF 15 TRBV7-2
CASSALQGTGFEQYF 15 TRBV5-6
CASKREVTGNTIYF 14 TRBV2
CASSSVPNGYEQYF 14 TRBV6-5
CASSVGGPNTEAFF 14 TRBV9
CASSSRGLVDTQYF 14 TRBV27
CASSARTDSSYNSPLHF 17 TRBV5-5
CAISADYYSGNTIYF 15 TRBV10-3
CASSLLGQGGGELFF 15 TRBV6-5
CASSRTSGGNTDTQYF 16 TRBV7-2
CASGGSAYEQYF 12 TRBV6-1
CASSAVRNTEAFF 13 TRBV5-1
CASSQDLGRVPYF 13 TRBV3-1/TRBV3-2
CSARDDVRAFF 11 TRBV20-1
CASSLAGGLNEQYF 14 TRBV11-2
CRGTGDNEQFF 11 TRBV20-1
CASSFVQGTGGYTF 14 TRBV7-9
CASSDFSGTSSSYEQYF 17 TRBV6-2/TRBV6-3
CAWSVGGIYDYGYTF 15 TRBV30
CASSQDPGTGNTIYF 15 TRBV4-1
CASQDRDGSNEQFF 14 TRBV2
CASSSLTGGTYEQYF 15 TRBV5-5
CASSLAGDNEQFF 13 TRBV5-1
CASSSLAGEFF 11 TRBV6-5
CATSEQSMDTQYF 13 TRBV24-1